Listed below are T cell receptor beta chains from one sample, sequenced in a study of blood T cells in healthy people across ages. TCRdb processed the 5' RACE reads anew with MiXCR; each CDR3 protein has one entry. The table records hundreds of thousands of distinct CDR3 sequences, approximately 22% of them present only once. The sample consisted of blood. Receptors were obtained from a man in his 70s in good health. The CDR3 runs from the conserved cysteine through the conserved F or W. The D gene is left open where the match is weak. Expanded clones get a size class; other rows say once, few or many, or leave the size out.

CDR3 DNA: TGTGCCATCAGTGATTGGGGGGTCACGAACTATGGCTACACCTTC
CDR3 protein: CAISDWGVTNYGYTF
J gene: TRBJ1-2
CDR3 length: 15
clone size: few
D gene: .
V gene: TRBV10-3

CDR3 DNA: TGCAGTGCTAGTGAAGTAGCCAAAAACATTCAGTACTTC
CDR3 protein: CSASEVAKNIQYF
J gene: TRBJ2-4
CDR3 length: 13
clone size: .
D gene: .
V gene: TRBV20-1

CDR3 DNA: TGTGCCAGCAGCTTGGGAGCGGGAGAAGCAGATACGCAGTATTTT
CDR3 protein: CASSLGAGEADTQYF
J gene: TRBJ2-3
CDR3 length: 15
clone size: .
D gene: TRBD2
V gene: TRBV5-5

CDR3 DNA: TGTGCCAGCAGTACGATACAGGGGAGAAACACCATATATTTT
CDR3 protein: CASSTIQGRNTIYF
J gene: TRBJ1-3
CDR3 length: 14
clone size: .
D gene: TRBD1
V gene: TRBV28

CDR3 DNA: TGTGCCAGCAAAAGGACGGTGAACTATGGCTACACCTTC
CDR3 protein: CASKRTVNYGYTF
J gene: TRBJ1-2
CDR3 length: 13
clone size: few
D gene: .
V gene: TRBV6-2/TRBV6-3

CDR3 DNA: TGTGCCAGCAGTTACAGAGGAAGCAAGTCCGATGAGCAGTTCTTC
CDR3 protein: CASSYRGSKSDEQFF
J gene: TRBJ2-1
CDR3 length: 15
clone size: few
D gene: .
V gene: TRBV6-2/TRBV6-3

CDR3 DNA: TGTGCCAGCAGCGTAAACTTCGATACGCAGTATTTT
CDR3 protein: CASSVNFDTQYF
J gene: TRBJ2-3
CDR3 length: 12
clone size: few
D gene: .
V gene: TRBV9

CDR3 DNA: TGTGCCAGCAGTTTTGAAGGGACAGGGTACAATGAGCAGTTCTTC
CDR3 protein: CASSFEGTGYNEQFF
J gene: TRBJ2-1
CDR3 length: 15
clone size: few
D gene: TRBD1
V gene: TRBV12-3/TRBV12-4

CDR3 DNA: TGTGCCATCAGTGCGGGCATGGGCACAGATACGCAGTATTTT
CDR3 protein: CAISAGMGTDTQYF
J gene: TRBJ2-3
CDR3 length: 14
clone size: few
D gene: .
V gene: TRBV10-3

CDR3 DNA: TGTGCCAGCGCTAGGGACCGTATAGAGACCCAGTACTTC
CDR3 protein: CASARDRIETQYF
J gene: TRBJ2-5
CDR3 length: 13
clone size: .
D gene: .
V gene: TRBV12-3/TRBV12-4

CDR3 DNA: TGTGCCAGCATGGGACTAGTGGGCTACGAGCAGTACTTC
CDR3 protein: CASMGLVGYEQYF
J gene: TRBJ2-7
CDR3 length: 13
clone size: few
D gene: TRBD2
V gene: TRBV2

CDR3 DNA: TGCAGCGTTGTAGGAGGGCGAGCTTTCTTT
CDR3 protein: CSVVGGRAFF
J gene: TRBJ1-1
CDR3 length: 10
clone size: many
D gene: .
V gene: TRBV29-1

CDR3 DNA: TGCAGTGCTAGGTCTACTAGCGGGATTGTCAATGAGCAGTTCTTC
CDR3 protein: CSARSTSGIVNEQFF
J gene: TRBJ2-1
CDR3 length: 15
clone size: .
D gene: TRBD2
V gene: TRBV20-1

CDR3 DNA: TGCAGCGTTGAGGACAGGGATTTACGCTACACCTTC
CDR3 protein: CSVEDRDLRYTF
J gene: TRBJ1-2
CDR3 length: 12
clone size: .
D gene: TRBD1
V gene: TRBV29-1

CDR3 DNA: TGTGCCAGCAGTTTAACGGGGGGGCAAAACATTCAGTACTTC
CDR3 protein: CASSLTGGQNIQYF
J gene: TRBJ2-4
CDR3 length: 14
clone size: .
D gene: TRBD2
V gene: TRBV12-3/TRBV12-4

CDR3 DNA: TGTGCCAGCAGCAAAGGAGCGCGGGGGCCCTACAATGAGCAGTTCTTC
CDR3 protein: CASSKGARGPYNEQFF
J gene: TRBJ2-1
CDR3 length: 16
clone size: few
D gene: .
V gene: TRBV21-1

CDR3 DNA: TGTGCCAGCACAACACCGGGACGTCCTGACGAGCAGTACTTC
CDR3 protein: CASTTPGRPDEQYF
J gene: TRBJ2-7
CDR3 length: 14
clone size: .
D gene: .
V gene: TRBV6-1

CDR3 DNA: TGTGCCAGCAGTTTGAGGGTGGCTGAAGCTTTCTTT
CDR3 protein: CASSLRVAEAFF
J gene: TRBJ1-1
CDR3 length: 12
clone size: .
D gene: .
V gene: TRBV12-3/TRBV12-4

CDR3 DNA: TGTGCCAGCAGCCGCGGGACAGACTATGGCTACACCTTC
CDR3 protein: CASSRGTDYGYTF
J gene: TRBJ1-2
CDR3 length: 13
clone size: few
D gene: TRBD1
V gene: TRBV6-5

CDR3 DNA: TGTGCCAGCACCCCGCCTGAACCCACAGATACGCAGTATTTT
CDR3 protein: CASTPPEPTDTQYF
J gene: TRBJ2-3
CDR3 length: 14
clone size: .
D gene: .
V gene: TRBV6-2/TRBV6-3

CDR3 DNA: TGTGCCAGCAGTGTCACAGGGGTGGGTCAGCCCCAGCATTTT
CDR3 protein: CASSVTGVGQPQHF
J gene: TRBJ1-5
CDR3 length: 14
clone size: few
D gene: TRBD1
V gene: TRBV6-1

CDR3 DNA: TGTGCCAGCAGCCCCCGGAGCTACACTGAAGCTTTCTTT
CDR3 protein: CASSPRSYTEAFF
J gene: TRBJ1-1
CDR3 length: 13
clone size: once
D gene: .
V gene: TRBV7-9

CDR3 DNA: TGTGCCATCAGTGAGTCGATGTGGGGCGGGAGATGGACAGATACGCAGTATTTT
CDR3 protein: CAISESMWGGRWTDTQYF
J gene: TRBJ2-3
CDR3 length: 18
clone size: few
D gene: TRBD2
V gene: TRBV10-3

CDR3 DNA: TGTGCCAGCAGTTTGAGGCGGGGACCTACCTCTGGAAACACCATATATTTT
CDR3 protein: CASSLRRGPTSGNTIYF
J gene: TRBJ1-3
CDR3 length: 17
clone size: .
D gene: .
V gene: TRBV12-3/TRBV12-4

CDR3 DNA: TGTGCCAGCAGTCCCGCCCGCCTCGGTAGCAATCAGCCCCAGCATTTT
CDR3 protein: CASSPARLGSNQPQHF
J gene: TRBJ1-5
CDR3 length: 16
clone size: few
D gene: .
V gene: TRBV28

CDR3 DNA: TGTGCCAGCAGCACTAGCGGGAGTGGGGGCACGGTTACGCAGTATTTT
CDR3 protein: CASSTSGSGGTVTQYF
J gene: TRBJ2-3
CDR3 length: 16
clone size: few
D gene: TRBD2
V gene: TRBV14

CDR3 DNA: TGCGCCAGCAGCGGCGACAGCCTGTCAGAGACCCAGTACTTC
CDR3 protein: CASSGDSLSETQYF
J gene: TRBJ2-5
CDR3 length: 14
clone size: few
D gene: .
V gene: TRBV5-1

CDR3 DNA: TGTGCCAGCAGCTTGGTAGTGTGGTTCGGCCGGAACACCGGGGAGCTGTTTTTT
CDR3 protein: CASSLVVWFGRNTGELFF
J gene: TRBJ2-2
CDR3 length: 18
clone size: many
D gene: .
V gene: TRBV5-8

CDR3 DNA: TGCAGTGCTAAAGAGGGGGACACTGAAGCTTTCTTT
CDR3 protein: CSAKEGDTEAFF
J gene: TRBJ1-1
CDR3 length: 12
clone size: .
D gene: .
V gene: TRBV20-1

CDR3 DNA: TGCAGTGCCCCTGATAAAGAAAAACTGTTTTTT
CDR3 protein: CSAPDKEKLFF
J gene: TRBJ1-4
CDR3 length: 11
clone size: .
D gene: .
V gene: TRBV20-1

CDR3 DNA: TGTGCCAGCAGCCCAGCAGGGGAATCTCGTGAAAAACTGTTTTTT
CDR3 protein: CASSPAGESREKLFF
J gene: TRBJ1-4
CDR3 length: 15
clone size: many
D gene: .
V gene: TRBV28

CDR3 DNA: TGCGCCAGCAGCTTGGAAAGGGGAGGGCGAGCTTTCTTT
CDR3 protein: CASSLERGGRAFF
J gene: TRBJ1-1
CDR3 length: 13
clone size: few
D gene: .
V gene: TRBV5-1

CDR3 DNA: TGTGCCAGCAGTCAACAGGGAGGTGGGCAGCCCCAGCATTTT
CDR3 protein: CASSQQGGGQPQHF
J gene: TRBJ1-5
CDR3 length: 14
clone size: .
D gene: .
V gene: TRBV12-3/TRBV12-4

CDR3 DNA: TGTGCCAGCAGCTTCCGGTCGGGCGGCTACACCTTC
CDR3 protein: CASSFRSGGYTF
J gene: TRBJ1-2
CDR3 length: 12
clone size: .
D gene: .
V gene: TRBV13

CDR3 DNA: TGTGCCAGCAGCCCTCCGGACAGCAGGTTCTCCTACGAGCAGTACTTC
CDR3 protein: CASSPPDSRFSYEQYF
J gene: TRBJ2-7
CDR3 length: 16
clone size: few
D gene: .
V gene: TRBV7-2

CDR3 DNA: TGTGCCAGCAGTTACTCGACTCGGAAATATAATGAAAAACTGTTTTTT
CDR3 protein: CASSYSTRKYNEKLFF
J gene: TRBJ1-4
CDR3 length: 16
clone size: few
D gene: .
V gene: TRBV6-5

CDR3 DNA: TGTGCCAACCAAGCGGGAGGGCCTCTTATCACAGATACGCAGTATTTT
CDR3 protein: CANQAGGPLITDTQYF
J gene: TRBJ2-3
CDR3 length: 16
clone size: few
D gene: TRBD2
V gene: TRBV7-9

CDR3 DNA: TGTGCCAGCAGTTTTGAGGGAGTGCATTCAGATACGCAGTATTTT
CDR3 protein: CASSFEGVHSDTQYF
J gene: TRBJ2-3
CDR3 length: 15
clone size: .
D gene: .
V gene: TRBV12-3/TRBV12-4

CDR3 DNA: TGTGCCAGCAGCCAAGATCGCGGGGGCCGATACGATGAGCAGTTCTTC
CDR3 protein: CASSQDRGGRYDEQFF
J gene: TRBJ2-1
CDR3 length: 16
clone size: few
D gene: .
V gene: TRBV3-1